The clone carrying this T cell receptor (beta chain) was seen only once. The target antigen is unknown. The germline gene is not matched at one end of the junction; a read error may be the cause. This specimen comes from a study of cytomegalovirus exposure and HLA in healthy donors. Study overall: Inside one of the first data releases sat about 85 million unique TCRs taken from HLA-typed donors.

Study results and limitations: The study put some 150 TCR beta chains on its list as cytomegalovirus-associated. TCR beta V segments were, for the most part, productive about 87% or about 30% of the time in an earlier analysis. A later analysis associated around 17,000 TCR beta sequences with HLA alleles at a 0.05 false discovery rate.

Germline V gene lookup returns CDR1 MDHEN and CDR2 SYDVKM. The CDR3 runs 12 residues. This PCR relied on a set of 60 Vbeta primers and 13 Jbeta primers. Sequencing used immunoSEQ multiplex PCR; TCRdb keeps in-frame clones, though not all of them. The data show about 190,000 clones, roughly 77% seen once. The sequencing sample was made of PBMCs. The chain recombines TRBV28 with TRBJ2-1; D ambiguous. The sequence was obtained from a woman between 50 and 59 years old in good health and CMV-seronegative. CDR3 in DNA: TGTGCCACCAGTTTAGGAGCCGATGAGCAGTTCTTC. Translation: CATSLGADEQFF. Full variable domain (missing parts from reference TRBV28 and TRBJ2-1): DVKVTQSSRYLVKRTGEKVFLECVQDMDHENMFWYRQDPGLGLRLIYFSYDVKMKEKGDIPEGYSVSREKKERFSLILESASTNQTSMYLCATSLGADEQFFGPGTRLTVL.